This T cell receptor beta chain was recovered during a study of low-dose radiotherapy and immunotherapy resistance in tumors. The time point is: before trial treatment. Primers used for first-strand cDNA, a TRAV- and TRBV-specific set, covered both alpha and beta chains. TCR amplification ran 15 to 20 PCR cycles using constant-region and V-primer adapter primers. The authors amplified isolated mRNA by in vitro transcription. TCRdb redid the calling of the reads with MiXCR, one entry per CDR3 protein. The sample has approximately 84,000 distinct CDR3 sequences, roughly 19% seen once. Between the trimmed V and J ends, which lost 2 bases and 8 bases, there was a span of 10 bases. The CDR3 loop spans 12 amino acids. The germline V gene encodes CDR1 GTSNPN and CDR2 SVGIG (reference sequence). This clonotype showed up many times.

The TCR sequence derives from a male donor with prostate cancer. The J gene is TRBJ1-5, the V gene TRBV30; D remains unclear. This specimen consisted of PBMCs, obtained before treatment. CDR3 bases: TGTGCCTGGAGTCTCAGCAGTGAGCCCCAGCATTTT. Translating gives CAWSLSSEPQHF.